This TCR beta chain was sequenced for a study of blood T cell repertoires in COVID-19. The germline gives CDR1 MNHNS, CDR2 SASEGT. J lost 3 bases, V lost 2 bases, and 4 bases had no gene match. This CDR3 is 14 amino acids long. Authors' processing steps: Amplification of reference gene primers was used by the study to estimate nucleated cell counts. The protocol was immunoSEQ multiplex PCR, while the TCRdb copy is restricted to in-frame clones and leaves out a portion. V and J calls and clone size are given by that table; D and trimming were obtained from the DNA. In the table there are about 240,000 clones, about 91% of which are singletons.

This receptor was identified in a woman aged 25 to 39 with acute COVID-19. The rearrangement uses TRBV6-1 and TRBJ2-7; 7 bases match TRBD1. The sequenced material came from PBMCs or T cells enriched from blood (not recorded which). CDR3 residues: CASSESRGSYEQYF. CDR3 DNA sequence: TGTGCCAGCAGTGAATCCAGGGGGAGCTACGAGCAGTACTTC.